These 22 T cell receptor beta chains were sequenced from one sample in a study of Ad26.COV2.S vaccination and SARS-CoV-2 variants. Treatment noted: around 19 received Ad26.COV2.S at low or high dose, single or two shots; five or six received placebo; per-sample allocation not given. At day 63 after the first vaccine or placebo injection, samples were drawn. Here immunoSEQ multiplex PCR was the method, and the copy in TCRdb shows in-frame clones only, minus some. The data contain roughly 510,000 clones, 70% to 90% of them singletons. The material was peripheral blood, obtained in a trial of Ad26.COV2.S vaccine versus placebo. The receptors stem from a person aged 18-60 years who received the Ad26.COV2.S COVID-19 vaccine or a placebo.

This chain links TRBV5-4 with TRBJ2-3; 9 bases are shared with TRBD2. V lost 2 bases to trimming and J lost 4 bases; unmatched junction nucleotides: 11. The length of the CDR3 is 17 residues. Germline assignment: CDR1 SGHNT and CDR2 YYREEE (reference sequence). The CDR3 protein is CASSFSFSGRFADTQYF. CDR3 nucleotides: TGTGCCAGCAGCTTTTCTTTCAGCGGGAGGTTCGCAGATACGCAGTATTTT.

V gene TRBV2 combines with J gene TRBJ1-1; D gene unclear. V was pared by 7 bases and J by 7 bases, with 13 bases between. Germline CDR1 and CDR2: SNHLY and FYNNEI. The CDR3 is made up of 12 amino acids. The CDR3 here is CASIPQSFEAFF. CDR3 coding DNA: TGTGCCAGCATTCCACAGTCATTTGAAGCTTTCTTT.

This rearrangement joins TRBV5-1 to TRBJ2-7; 8 bases are a match to TRBD1. This CDR3 has 15 residues. After removal of 0 bases from V and 7 bases from J, the junction contained 9 bases not matched to a gene. Per germline, CDR1 SGHRS and CDR2 YFSETQ. CDR3 sequence (DNA): TGCGCCAGCAGCTTGGGCCCCCGGACAGGGTGGGAGCAGTACTTC. Protein: CASSLGPRTGWEQYF. Complete variable domain (other parts from reference TRBV5-1 and TRBJ2-7): KAGVTQTPRYLIKTRGQQVTLSCSPISGHRSVSWYQQTPGQGLQFLFEYFSETQRNKGNFPGRFSGRQFSNSRSEMNVSTLELGDSALYLCASSLGPRTGWEQYFGPGTRLTVT.

J is TRBJ2-7 and V is TRBV5-1, with D tentatively TRBD1 (5 bases). This CDR3 is built from 16 residues. V was pared by 3 bases and J by 3 bases, with 19 bases between. CDR1 is SGHRS, CDR2 YFSETQ, per germline. The CDR3 spells CASSSSLGAHLYEQYF. Here the CDR3 DNA reads TGCGCCAGCAGCTCCTCGCTTGGGGCCCACCTCTACGAGCAGTACTTC. The complete variable domain, with remaining parts taken from reference TRBV5-1 and TRBJ2-7, reads KAGVTQTPRYLIKTRGQQVTLSCSPISGHRSVSWYQQTPGQGLQFLFEYFSETQRNKGNFPGRFSGRQFSNSRSEMNVSTLELGDSALYLCASSSSLGAHLYEQYFGPGTRLTVT.

This sequence joins TRBV24-1 and TRBJ2-1; D might be TRBD1 (6 bases). V lost 5 bases, J lost 7 bases, and 20 bases lay in between. Germline CDR1 KGHDR, CDR2 SFDVKD. This CDR3 has 16 amino acids. The CDR3 protein is CATSGRRGHSPNEQFF. For the CDR3, the DNA is TGTGCCACCAGTGGCCGCAGGGGACATAGTCCTAATGAGCAGTTCTTC.

The CDR3 region has the DNA TGTGCCAGCAGCTCACTAGCGGGCTCAGCCAAAAACATTCAGTACTTC. Translation gives CASSSLAGSAKNIQYF. The chain couples TRBV7-9 to TRBJ2-4; 9 bases are a match to TRBD2. Germline CDR1 and CDR2: SEHNR and FQNEAQ (reference sequence). With 4 bases clipped from V and 0 bases from J, the junction kept 4 bases outside the gene matches. This CDR3 has 16 amino acids.

The CDR3 DNA is TGCGCCAGCAGCCCCCCGGGACAGGGAAAAGAGCAGTACTTC. Residues: CASSPPGQGKEQYF. The chain links TRBV5-1 to TRBJ2-7, with TRBD1 matching 9 bases. The CDR3 consists of 14 residues. CDR1 and CDR2 (germline): SGHRS, YFSETQ. The trim removed 4 bases at V and 7 bases at J, leaving 9 bases unmatched.

V usage is TRBV10-3 and J usage is TRBJ2-1; 10 nucleotides align to TRBD2. Germline V gene lookup returns CDR1 ENHRY and CDR2 SYGVKD. This CDR3 contains 18 residues. V gave up 6 bases and J gave up 0 bases; unmatched junction bases: 11. CDR3 nucleotides: TGTGCCATCAGCGATTCGTTTGAGCGGGAGGGCTCCTACAATGAGCAGTTCTTC. Translating gives CAISDSFEREGSYNEQFF.

Details on this clone: Sequence at one end of the junction differs from germline and may be a read error. The chain has TRBV2 and TRBJ2-7; D is possibly TRBD2 (6 bases). The CDR3 loop spans 11 amino acids. The germline V gene has CDR1 SNHLY and CDR2 FYNNEI. The CDR3 region is CASTRGRWAHF. DNA for the CDR3: TGTGCCAGCACTCGGGGGAGATGGGCACACTTC.

This rearrangement joins TRBV7-6 to TRBJ1-5, with 7 bases lining up with TRBD1. The CDR3 runs to 16 residues. Germline lookup yields CDR1 SGHVS and CDR2 FNYEAQ. Trimming took 1 base from V and 4 from J; bases not matched to a gene: 7. CDR3 DNA sequence: TGTGCCAGCAGCTTAGGTGGGACAGCTTCTAATCAGCCCCAGCATTTT. It yields the protein CASSLGGTASNQPQHF.

A single count supports this clone. The CDR3 protein is CASSQVDRGGEKLFF. CDR3 in DNA: TGTGCCAGCAGCCAAGTGGACAGGGGGGGAGAAAAACTGTTTTTT. This chain uses TRBV3-1 (or the pseudogene TRBV3-2) with TRBJ1-4; 10 positions match TRBD1. V trimming: 1 base; J trimming: 8 bases; junction bases outside the gene matches: 4. The germline gives CDR1 LGHDT, CDR2 YNNKEL (reference sequence). The CDR3 runs to 15 residues.

The V gene is TRBV9, the J gene TRBJ1-2; 7 nucleotides line up with TRBD1. Trimming cost V 4 bases and J 8 bases; bases outside gene matches: 5. Germline V gives CDR1 SGDLS, CDR2 YYNGEE. This CDR3 spans 12 amino acids. The CDR3 DNA is TGTGCCAGCAGCCGACAGGGCTTCGGCTACACCTTC. It specifies CASSRQGFGYTF.

This clone showed up just once. A junction boundary mismatches the germline segment, possibly from a read error. The identical CDR3 is also encoded by other nucleotide sequences in the sample. J is TRBJ2-1 and V is TRBV7-7; 7 nucleotides match TRBD2. CDR3 size: 15 residues. Germline V lookup: CDR1 SSHAT, CDR2 FNYEAQ (reference sequence). DNA of the CDR3: TGTGCTAGCAGCTTAGGCCTAGCGGACTACAATGAGCAGTTCTTC. Protein product: CASSLGLADYNEQFF.

The V and J genes are TRBV29-1 and TRBJ1-1; unclear D gene. The CDR3 extends over 14 amino acids. The germline CDR1 and CDR2 sequences are SQVTM and ANQGSEA. The V gene lost 6 bases and the J gene lost 1 base, with 15 bases spanning the gap. CDR3 nucleotides: TGCAGCGTCCTGGGCCTGGAGGGGAACACTGAAGCTTTCTTT. Residues: CSVLGLEGNTEAFF.

This sequence joins TRBV28 and TRBJ1-5, with 8 bases that match TRBD1. This CDR3 has 18 amino acids. The V gene end was trimmed by 6 bases and the J gene end by 3 bases; junction bases not matched to a gene: 16. Germline assignment: CDR1 MDHEN and CDR2 SYDVKM. The CDR3 coding sequence is TGTGCCAGCAGCCCGGGTTGGCGGACAGGGCTACTCAATCAGCCCCAGCATTTT. This sequence encodes CASSPGWRTGLLNQPQHF.

This clone was detected only a few times. The chain recombines TRBV6-5 with TRBJ2-7; D gene ambiguous. This CDR3 is built from 15 residues. Trimming cost V 0 bases and J 3 bases, with 12 bases left between them. Germline V gene lookup returns CDR1 MNHEY and CDR2 SVGAGI. Here the CDR3 reads CASSYSASLHYEQYF. CDR3 nucleotides: TGTGCCAGCAGTTACTCTGCCAGCTTACACTACGAGCAGTACTTC.

V is TRBV28 and J is TRBJ2-1; 9 bases map to TRBD2. The CDR3 runs to 13 residues. Germline CDR1 is MDHEN and CDR2 is SYDVKM. The trim removed 11 bases at V and 7 bases at J, leaving 9 bases unmatched. The DNA for the CDR3 is TGTGCCCTGGCGGGAGGGCCCTCAAATGAGCAGTTCTTC. Translating it yields CALAGGPSNEQFF.

V gene TRBV28 combines with J gene TRBJ1-5, with D unresolved. Germline assignment: CDR1 MDHEN and CDR2 SYDVKM. This CDR3 is built from 11 residues. V lost 4 bases and J 6 bases, leaving 4 bases between the germline ends. CDR3 nucleotide sequence: TGTGCCAGCAGTTCCAGTCAGCCCCAGCATTTT. Its translation: CASSSSQPQHF.

This chain uses TRBV19 with TRBJ1-5; a possible D gene is TRBD1 (5 bases). V was cut by 8 bases and J by 8 bases, with 16 bases left in between. CDR1 and CDR2 from the germline V gene are LNHDA and SQIVND (reference sequence). The CDR3 is 13 amino acids. The CDR3 DNA reads as TGTGCCAGTCAAGACCGGGGAGGGGAGCCCCAGCATTTT. It codes for CASQDRGGEPQHF.

The chain has TRBV6-1 and TRBJ2-5; 7 bases align to TRBD1. V lost 5 bases to trimming and J lost 2 bases; unmatched junction nucleotides: 5. The CDR3 consists of 14 residues. Germline V lookup: CDR1 MNHNS, CDR2 SASEGT. This chain's CDR3 is CASSRAGGQETQYF. The CDR3 DNA reads TGTGCCAGCAGTCGGGCAGGGGGACAAGAGACCCAGTACTTC.

This chain links TRBV10-1 with TRBJ1-5; D is uncertain. The CDR3 is 15 residues long. Germline CDR1 and CDR2: WNHNN and SYGVQD (reference sequence). V lost 9 bases and J lost 4, with 19 bases in between. CDR3 loop: CARVVSHGKNQPQHF. The CDR3 DNA sequence: TGCGCCAGAGTGGTTTCGCATGGTAAAAATCAGCCCCAGCATTTT.

V usage is TRBV5-1 and J usage is TRBJ2-7; D is unresolved. V lost 0 bases, J lost 2 bases, and 3 bases lay in between. Per the germline V gene, CDR1 is SGHRS and CDR2 is YFSETQ. This CDR3 has 12 amino acids. CDR3 protein: CASSLGTYEQYF. The CDR3, as DNA: TGCGCCAGCAGCTTGGGGACCTACGAGCAGTACTTC. The whole variable domain, remainder taken from reference TRBV5-1 and TRBJ2-7, is KAGVTQTPRYLIKTRGQQVTLSCSPISGHRSVSWYQQTPGQGLQFLFEYFSETQRNKGNFPGRFSGRQFSNSRSEMNVSTLELGDSALYLCASSLGTYEQYFGPGTRLTVT.